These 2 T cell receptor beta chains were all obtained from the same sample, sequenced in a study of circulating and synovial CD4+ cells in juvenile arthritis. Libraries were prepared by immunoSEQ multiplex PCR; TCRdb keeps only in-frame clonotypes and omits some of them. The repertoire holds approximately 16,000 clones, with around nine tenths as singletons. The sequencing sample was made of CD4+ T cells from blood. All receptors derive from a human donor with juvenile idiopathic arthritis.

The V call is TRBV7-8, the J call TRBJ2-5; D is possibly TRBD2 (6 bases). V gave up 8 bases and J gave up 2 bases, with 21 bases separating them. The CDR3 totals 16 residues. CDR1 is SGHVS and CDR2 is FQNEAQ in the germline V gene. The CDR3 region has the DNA TGTGCCAGCCTCCACACCAGACTAGTGAGGCAAGAGACCCAGTACTTC. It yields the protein CASLHTRLVRQETQYF.

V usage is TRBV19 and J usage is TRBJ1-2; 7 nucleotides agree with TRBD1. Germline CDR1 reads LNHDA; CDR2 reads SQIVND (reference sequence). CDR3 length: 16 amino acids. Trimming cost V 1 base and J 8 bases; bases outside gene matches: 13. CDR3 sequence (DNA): TGTGCCAGTAGTATAGGTTTCCGACAGGGCATAGGAGGCTACACCTTC. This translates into CASSIGFRQGIGGYTF.